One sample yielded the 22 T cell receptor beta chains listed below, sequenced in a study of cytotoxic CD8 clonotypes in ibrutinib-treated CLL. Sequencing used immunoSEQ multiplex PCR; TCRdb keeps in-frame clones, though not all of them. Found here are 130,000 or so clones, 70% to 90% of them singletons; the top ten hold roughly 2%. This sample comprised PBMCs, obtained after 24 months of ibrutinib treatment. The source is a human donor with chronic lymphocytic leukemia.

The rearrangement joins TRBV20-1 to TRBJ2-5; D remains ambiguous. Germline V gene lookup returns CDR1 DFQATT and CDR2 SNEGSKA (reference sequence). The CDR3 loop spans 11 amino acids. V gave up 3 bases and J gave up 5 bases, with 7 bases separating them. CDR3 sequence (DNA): TGCAGTGCTAGGCCCCAGGAGACCCAGTACTTC. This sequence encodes CSARPQETQYF.

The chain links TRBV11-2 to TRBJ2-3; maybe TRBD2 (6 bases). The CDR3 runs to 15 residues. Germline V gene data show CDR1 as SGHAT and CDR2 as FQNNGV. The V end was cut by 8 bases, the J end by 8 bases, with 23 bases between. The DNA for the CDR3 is TGTGCCAGCTCCCTCGTAAGGGACTCCCCACCTACGCAGTATTTT. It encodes CASSLVRDSPPTQYF.

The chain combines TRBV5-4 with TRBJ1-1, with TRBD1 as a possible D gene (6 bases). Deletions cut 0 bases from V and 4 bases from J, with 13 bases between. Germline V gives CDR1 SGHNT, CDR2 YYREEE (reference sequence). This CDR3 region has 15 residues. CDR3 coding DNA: TGTGCCAGCAGCTTGGTTGATAGGGGGGGCACTGAAGCTTTCTTT. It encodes CASSLVDRGGTEAFF.

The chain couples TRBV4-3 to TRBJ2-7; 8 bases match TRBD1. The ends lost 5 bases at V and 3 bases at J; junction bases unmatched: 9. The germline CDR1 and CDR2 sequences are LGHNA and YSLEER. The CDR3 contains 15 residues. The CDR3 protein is CASSTSAGTGYEQYF. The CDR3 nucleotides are TGCGCCAGCAGCACAAGCGCCGGGACAGGCTACGAGCAGTACTTC.

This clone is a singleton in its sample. CDR3 loop: CASSEPPTEAFF. In DNA, the CDR3 is TGTGCCAGCAGTGAGCCCCCGACTGAAGCTTTCTTT. The V gene is TRBV2, the J gene TRBJ1-1, with D uncertain. Trimming took off 3 bases at V and 5 bases at J, with 7 bases between the two ends. Germline lookup yields CDR1 SNHLY and CDR2 FYNNEI. The CDR3 is made up of 12 amino acids. Using reference TRBV2 and TRBJ1-1 for the parts outside the CDR3, the full variable domain is EPEVTQTPSHQVTQMGQEVILRCVPISNHLYFYWYRQILGQKVEFLVSFYNNEISEKSEIFDDQFSVERPDGSNFTLKIRSTKLEDSAMYFCASSEPPTEAFFGQGTRLTVV.

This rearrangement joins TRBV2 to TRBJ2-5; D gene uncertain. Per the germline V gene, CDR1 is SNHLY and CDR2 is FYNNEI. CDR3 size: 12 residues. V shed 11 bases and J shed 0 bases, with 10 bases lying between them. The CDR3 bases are TGTGCCTCCCGTGGGGACCAAGAGACCCAGTACTTC. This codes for CASRGDQETQYF.

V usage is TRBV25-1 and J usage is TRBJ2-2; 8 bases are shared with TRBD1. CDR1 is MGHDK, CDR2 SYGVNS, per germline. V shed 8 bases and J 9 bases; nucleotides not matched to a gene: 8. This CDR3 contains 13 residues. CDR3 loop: CASQGAGVRELFF. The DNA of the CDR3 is TGTGCCAGCCAGGGGGCAGGGGTGAGGGAGCTGTTTTTT.

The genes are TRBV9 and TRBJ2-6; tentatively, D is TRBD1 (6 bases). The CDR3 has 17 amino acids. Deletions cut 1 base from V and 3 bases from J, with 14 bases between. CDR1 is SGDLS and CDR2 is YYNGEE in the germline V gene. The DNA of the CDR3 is TGTGCCAGCAGCGTAAGCGCCAGGGGAATTGGGGCCAACGTCCTGACTTTC. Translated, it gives CASSVSARGIGANVLTF.

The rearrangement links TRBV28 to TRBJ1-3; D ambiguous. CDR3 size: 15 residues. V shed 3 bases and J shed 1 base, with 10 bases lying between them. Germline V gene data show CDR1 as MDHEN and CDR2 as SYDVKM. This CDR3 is CASSFPSGSGNTIYF. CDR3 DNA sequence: TGTGCCAGCAGTTTCCCTAGCGGGTCTGGAAACACCATATATTTT.

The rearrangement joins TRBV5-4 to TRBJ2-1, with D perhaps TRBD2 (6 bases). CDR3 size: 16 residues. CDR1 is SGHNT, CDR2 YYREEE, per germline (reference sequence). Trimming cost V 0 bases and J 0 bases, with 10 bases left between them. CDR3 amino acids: CASSLGVGSSYNEQFF. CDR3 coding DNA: TGTGCCAGCAGCTTGGGGGTCGGGAGCTCCTACAATGAGCAGTTCTTC.

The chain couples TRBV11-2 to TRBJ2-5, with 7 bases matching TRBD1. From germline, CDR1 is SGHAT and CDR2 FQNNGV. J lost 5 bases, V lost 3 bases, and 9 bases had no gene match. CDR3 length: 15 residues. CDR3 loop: CASSLETGSRETQYF. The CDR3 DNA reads TGTGCCAGCAGCTTGGAGACAGGGTCCCGGGAGACCCAGTACTTC.

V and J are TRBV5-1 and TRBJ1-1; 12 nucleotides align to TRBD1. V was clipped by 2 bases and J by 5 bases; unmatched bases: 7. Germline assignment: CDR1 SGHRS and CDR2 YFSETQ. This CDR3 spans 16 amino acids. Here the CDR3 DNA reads TGCGCCAGCAGCTTTGGGACAGGGGGCGAAAGAACTGAAGCTTTCTTT. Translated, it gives CASSFGTGGERTEAFF.

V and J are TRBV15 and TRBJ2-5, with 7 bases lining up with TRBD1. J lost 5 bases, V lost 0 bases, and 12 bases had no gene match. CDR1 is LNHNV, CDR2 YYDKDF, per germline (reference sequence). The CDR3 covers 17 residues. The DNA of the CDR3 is TGTGCCACCAGCAGAGATTTGCAAGGGGGCGTTGGGGAGACCCAGTACTTC. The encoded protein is CATSRDLQGGVGETQYF.

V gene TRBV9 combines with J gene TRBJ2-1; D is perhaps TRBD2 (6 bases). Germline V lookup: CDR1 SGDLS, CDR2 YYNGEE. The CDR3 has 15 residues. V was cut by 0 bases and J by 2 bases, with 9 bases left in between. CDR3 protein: CASSVEGEAYNEQFF. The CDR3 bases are TGTGCCAGCAGCGTAGAAGGGGAGGCCTACAATGAGCAGTTCTTC.

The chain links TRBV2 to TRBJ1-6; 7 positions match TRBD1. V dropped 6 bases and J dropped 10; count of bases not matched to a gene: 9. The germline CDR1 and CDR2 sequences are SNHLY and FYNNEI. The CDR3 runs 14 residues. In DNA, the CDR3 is TGTGCCAGCAGCATAGGGGGCCCGCGGTCACCCCTCCACTTT. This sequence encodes CASSIGGPRSPLHF.

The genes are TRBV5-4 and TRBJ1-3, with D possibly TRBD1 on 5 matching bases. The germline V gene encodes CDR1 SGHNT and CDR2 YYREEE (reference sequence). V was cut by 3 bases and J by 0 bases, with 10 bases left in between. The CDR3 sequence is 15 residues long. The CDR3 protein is CASSYDRYSGNTIYF. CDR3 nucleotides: TGTGCCAGCAGCTATGACAGATACTCTGGAAACACCATATATTTT.

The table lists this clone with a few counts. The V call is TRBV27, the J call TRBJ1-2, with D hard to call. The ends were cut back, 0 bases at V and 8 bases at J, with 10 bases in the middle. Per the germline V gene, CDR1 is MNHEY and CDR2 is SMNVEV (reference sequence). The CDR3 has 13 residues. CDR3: CASSLSFRTGYTF. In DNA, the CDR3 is TGTGCCAGCAGTTTATCTTTCCGTACGGGCTACACCTTC.

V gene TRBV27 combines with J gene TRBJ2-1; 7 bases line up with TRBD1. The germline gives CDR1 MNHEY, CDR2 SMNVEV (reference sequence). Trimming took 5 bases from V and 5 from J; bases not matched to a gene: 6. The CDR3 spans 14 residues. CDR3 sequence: CASSEDRPDNEQFF. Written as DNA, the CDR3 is TGTGCCAGCAGTGAGGACAGGCCCGACAATGAGCAGTTCTTC.

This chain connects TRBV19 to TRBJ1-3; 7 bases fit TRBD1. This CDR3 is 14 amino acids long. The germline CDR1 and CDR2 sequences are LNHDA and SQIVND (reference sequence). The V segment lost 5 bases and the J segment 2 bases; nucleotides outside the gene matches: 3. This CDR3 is CASSPQGAGNTIYF. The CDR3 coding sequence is TGTGCCAGTAGTCCGCAGGGGGCTGGAAACACCATATATTTT.

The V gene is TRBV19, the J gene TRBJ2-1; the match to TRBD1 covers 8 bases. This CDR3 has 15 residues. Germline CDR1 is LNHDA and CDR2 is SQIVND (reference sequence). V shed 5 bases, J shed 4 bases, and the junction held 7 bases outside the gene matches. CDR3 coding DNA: TGTGCCAGTAGTCCGTACAGGGGGTCTTACAATGAGCAGTTCTTC. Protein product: CASSPYRGSYNEQFF.

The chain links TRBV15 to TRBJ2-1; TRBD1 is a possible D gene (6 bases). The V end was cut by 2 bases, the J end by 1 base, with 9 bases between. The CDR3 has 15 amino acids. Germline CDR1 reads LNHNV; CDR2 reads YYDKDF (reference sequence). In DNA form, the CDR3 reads TGTGCCACCAGCAGATCCGGACAGTCCTACAATGAGCAGTTCTTC. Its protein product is CATSRSGQSYNEQFF.

The CDR3 sequence is CASSQGPSYGYTF. The CDR3 nucleotides read TGTGCCAGCAGCCAGGGACCCTCCTATGGCTACACCTTC. This chain joins TRBV28 and TRBJ1-2, with D possibly TRBD1 on 5 matching bases. With 6 bases removed from V and 4 bases from J, the gap between germline ends came to 12 bases. The V gene's germline CDR1 is MDHEN and CDR2 SYDVKM. This CDR3 has 13 residues.